Listed here are 8 T cell receptor beta chains from one sample, sequenced in a study of T cell responses to AZD1222 COVID-19 vaccine. This table comes from immunoSEQ multiplex PCR, and its TCRdb copy is limited to in-frame clones, with some not included. The data contain around 71,000 clones, about 80% of them singletons. Specimen: peripheral blood, collected 28 days after the second AZD1222 dose. The origin of the receptors is an adult who received the AZD1222 COVID-19 vaccine.

This clone was counted between two and nine times. V and J are TRBV6-5 and TRBJ1-5; D unclear. Germline loops: CDR1 MNHEY, CDR2 SVGAGI. The CDR3 sequence is 13 residues long. V was cut by 2 bases and J by 4 bases, with 6 bases left in between. CDR3 sequence (DNA): TGTGCCAGCAGTTACGCGGTTAATCAGCCCCAGCATTTT. It encodes CASSYAVNQPQHF.

The chain carries TRBV6-5 and TRBJ1-5; D perhaps matches TRBD1 (5 bases). V lost 10 bases, J lost 0 bases, and 13 bases lay in between. Germline CDR1 MNHEY, CDR2 SVGAGI. The CDR3 sequence is 14 residues long. The CDR3 DNA follows: TGTGCCAACCGGGACGGTTATAGCAATCAGCCCCAGCATTTT. The encoded protein is CANRDGYSNQPQHF.

V and J are TRBV5-6 and TRBJ1-1; D gene uncertain. This CDR3 contains 16 residues. Germline loops: CDR1 SGHDT, CDR2 YYEEEE. Trimming shortened V by 4 bases and J by 1 base, and 17 bases separated the two germline ends. CDR3 residues: CASSPPWFEENTEAFF. In DNA form, the CDR3 reads TGTGCCAGCAGCCCCCCGTGGTTTGAGGAGAACACTGAAGCTTTCTTT.

V is TRBV3-1 (or the pseudogene TRBV3-2) and J is TRBJ1-2; 8 bases align to TRBD1. CDR1 is LGHDT and CDR2 is YNNKEL in the germline V gene (reference sequence). This CDR3 is 15 amino acids long. The ends lost 1 base at V and 4 bases at J; junction bases unmatched: 5. CDR3 DNA sequence: TGTGCCAGCAGCCAAGTGACAGGGGCGCGCTATGGCTACACCTTC. Translation: CASSQVTGARYGYTF.

The V and J genes are TRBV27 and TRBJ1-2, with 12 bases lining up with TRBD1. CDR1 is MNHEY and CDR2 is SMNVEV in the germline V gene (reference sequence). V shed 8 bases, J shed 8 bases, and the junction held 6 bases outside the gene matches. This CDR3 region has 13 residues. The CDR3 spells CASGTGGLLGYTF. The CDR3 DNA sequence: TGTGCCAGCGGGACAGGGGGCTTACTAGGCTACACCTTC.

The CDR3 DNA reads as TGTGCCAGCAGTGAAGATACAGTCACTATCGGCTACACCTTC. This gives the protein CASSEDTVTIGYTF. The V call is TRBV6-1, the J call TRBJ1-2; D gene uncertain. Germline-derived CDR1 and CDR2 are MNHNS and SASEGT. Trimming cost V 1 base and J 8 bases, with 14 bases left between them. The CDR3 is 14 residues long.

V and J are TRBV11-2 and TRBJ1-6; D is unclear. Germline V lookup: CDR1 SGHAT, CDR2 FQNNGV. Trimming shortened V by 1 base and J by 8 bases, and 9 bases separated the two germline ends. The CDR3 runs to 14 residues. CDR3 residues: CASSLGSEDSPLHF. The CDR3 region has the DNA TGTGCCAGCAGCTTAGGTTCAGAGGATTCACCCCTCCACTTT.

V and J are TRBV6-1 and TRBJ1-4; maybe TRBD1 (5 bases). V lost 2 bases, J lost 6 bases, and 13 bases lay in between. Germline V gene sequence: CDR1 MNHNS, CDR2 SASEGT. This CDR3 spans 15 amino acids. This chain's CDR3 is CASSEWGGGYEKLFF. The CDR3 region has the DNA TGTGCCAGCAGTGAATGGGGCGGTGGTTATGAAAAACTGTTTTTT.